Given below is one TCR beta chain in context. The clone's antigen remains unknown. No qualities accompany the bases; no much larger clone lies one base away. Patients with a history of autoimmune disease or receiving systemic immunosuppression were excluded from the trial. Peripheral blood for TCR sequencing was collected from all dose cohorts at baseline, on cycle 4 day 1, and on cycle 7 day 1. Samples came from an open-label, multicenter, first-in-human phase I dose-escalation trial of ivuxolimab. Adults with locally advanced or metastatic melanoma, renal cell, hepatocellular, or head and neck squamous cell carcinoma were enrolled in the trial. Before TCR sequencing, CD4+ T cells and CD8+ T cells were sorted from peripheral blood as separate populations. To sequence the TCRbeta CDR3 region, genomic DNA was isolated from the sorted cells. The immunoSEQ Assay was used for sequencing of TCRbeta CDR3 regions. As stored in TCRdb, this immuneACCESS dataset retains in-frame rearrangements with V and J assigned. A fraction of the clones does not appear; measured against another copy, unresolved V genes explain less than half of the discrepancy, and the remainder lacks a known reason. This sample has some 75,000 clones in its table, and more than 85% of those were observed once. The ten top clones hold 2.5% of the sample.

From the cysteine up to the phenylalanine, the CDR3 has a length of 14 residues. The sequence is cut down to CDR3 DNA, 42 bases in frame from base 1. V has 8 bases trimmed and J has 7 bases trimmed; junction bases matching no gene number 7. The germline V gene encodes CDR1 SGHTA and CDR2 FQGNSA. The sample originates from a study of OX40 agonist ivuxolimab in advanced cancers. With respect to the entire study: Ivuxolimab was a fully human IgG2 agonistic monoclonal antibody targeting the costimulatory receptor OX40 (CD134). Prior anti-PD-1, anti-PD-L1 or anti-CTLA-4 therapy was permitted, and checkpoint inhibitors had been received by around 39% of dose-escalation patients. Partial responses occurred in three dose-escalation patients, of whom one had hepatocellular carcinoma and two had cutaneous melanoma. Peripheral TCRbeta sequencing aimed to test whether ivuxolimab altered TCR sequence diversity and caused clonal T-cell expansion. The dose-escalation cohort was over 70% male with a mean age of about 58 years, ranging from 23 to 79. The paper covers the monotherapy dose-escalation part of the phase I ivuxolimab trial, which included N ≈ 54 patients. Of the 50 or so patients in dose escalation, about 19 had hepatocellular carcinoma, around 15 had melanoma, 9 had renal cell carcinoma and 9 had head and neck cancer. Intravenous ivuxolimab was administered to patients every 2 weeks at six dose levels: 0.01, 0.1, 0.3, 1.5, 3 and 10 mg/kg. What the study reported, not specific to this receptor: Low levels of normalized T-cell clonal expansion were also shown by some nonresponding patients. Antigen specificity was not determined for the clonally expanded peripheral T cells. At doses of 0.1 to 3.0 mg/kg, clonal expansion of both CD4+ and CD8+ blood T cells was observed from baseline to week 6. In partial responders in the 0.1-3.0 mg/kg groups, normalized peripheral clonal expansion was found to be among the lowest, especially among CD8+ T cells. After ivuxolimab, CD8+ T cells had more expanded clones than CD4+ T cells on average.

The specimen comprised CD4+ or CD8+ T cells sorted from blood, sampled in a trial of the OX40 agonist ivuxolimab. The sequence links TRBV7-2 to TRBJ1-4, with 10 bases matching TRBD1. This TCR was sampled from an adult with an advanced solid tumor such as melanoma, head and neck, liver or kidney cancer. This receptor carries the CDR3 CASSSGTGVEKLFF. The DNA is TGTGCCAGCTCTTCAGGGACAGGGGTTGAAAAACTGTTTTTT.